This TCR beta chain was identified during a study of CD8 T cells in ankylosing spondylitis. About this clonotype: The antigen remains undetermined.

General study results and limits: Clones that were linked to disease were CD8+ and were relatively rare in peripheral blood. Disease-linked clones reportedly showed significant enrichment in matched ankylosing spondylitis synovial fluid. Characteristic, it appeared, of ankylosing spondylitis blood was a TCR beta motif of fewer than 10 highly homologous variants.

As the method for making TCR beta libraries, quantitative 5'-RACE with molecular barcodes was used. Via MiXCR, TCRdb re-called the 5' RACE reads, giving one row per CDR3 protein. The sample lists about 92,000 distinct CDR3 sequences; around 10% were seen once. Germline CDR1 reads SNHLY; CDR2 reads FYNNEI. Trimming removed 8 bases at V and 5 bases at J, with 25 bases between. The CDR3 covers 16 residues. V usage is TRBV2 and J usage is TRBJ2-7; no firm D call. The source material was blood, either unsorted or a sorted T cell fraction (not recorded which). This sequence originates from a male donor with ankylosing spondylitis or in good health (not recorded which). The CDR3 sequence: CASEGSGLLGRNEQYF. The CDR3 DNA sequence: TGTGCCAGCGAAGGATCAGGTCTGCTAGGGCGCAACGAGCAGTACTTC.